The following is a T cell receptor beta chain sequence with its context. The antigen is unknown. This record belongs to a study of T cell responses to AZD1222 COVID-19 vaccine. Notes on the study in general: Reportedly, close to half of spike-specific TCRs are directed against unmutated variant regions. Sampling captured repertoires only after the peak T cell response. Females made up more of the donors, who were largely white British, and clonal diversity may have come out too low. Compared with day 0, the breadth and depth of the Spike-specific TCR repertoire rose significantly after two doses of AZD1222.

Trimming removed 0 bases from V and 3 bases from J, with 9 bases in between. In germline, CDR1 is SGHTA, CDR2 FQGNSA. This CDR3 spans 15 amino acids. Here immunoSEQ multiplex PCR was the method, and the copy in TCRdb shows in-frame clones only, minus some. The sample lists tens of thousands of clones, 85% to 90% occurring once. The source was peripheral blood, collected on day 0 of AZD1222 vaccination. The clonotype comes from an adult in good health. V usage is TRBV7-2 and J usage is TRBJ1-5; perhaps TRBD1 as D (6 bases). CDR3 loop: CASSLATGINQPQHF. The CDR3 DNA follows: TGTGCCAGCAGCTTAGCGACAGGAATCAATCAGCCCCAGCATTTT.